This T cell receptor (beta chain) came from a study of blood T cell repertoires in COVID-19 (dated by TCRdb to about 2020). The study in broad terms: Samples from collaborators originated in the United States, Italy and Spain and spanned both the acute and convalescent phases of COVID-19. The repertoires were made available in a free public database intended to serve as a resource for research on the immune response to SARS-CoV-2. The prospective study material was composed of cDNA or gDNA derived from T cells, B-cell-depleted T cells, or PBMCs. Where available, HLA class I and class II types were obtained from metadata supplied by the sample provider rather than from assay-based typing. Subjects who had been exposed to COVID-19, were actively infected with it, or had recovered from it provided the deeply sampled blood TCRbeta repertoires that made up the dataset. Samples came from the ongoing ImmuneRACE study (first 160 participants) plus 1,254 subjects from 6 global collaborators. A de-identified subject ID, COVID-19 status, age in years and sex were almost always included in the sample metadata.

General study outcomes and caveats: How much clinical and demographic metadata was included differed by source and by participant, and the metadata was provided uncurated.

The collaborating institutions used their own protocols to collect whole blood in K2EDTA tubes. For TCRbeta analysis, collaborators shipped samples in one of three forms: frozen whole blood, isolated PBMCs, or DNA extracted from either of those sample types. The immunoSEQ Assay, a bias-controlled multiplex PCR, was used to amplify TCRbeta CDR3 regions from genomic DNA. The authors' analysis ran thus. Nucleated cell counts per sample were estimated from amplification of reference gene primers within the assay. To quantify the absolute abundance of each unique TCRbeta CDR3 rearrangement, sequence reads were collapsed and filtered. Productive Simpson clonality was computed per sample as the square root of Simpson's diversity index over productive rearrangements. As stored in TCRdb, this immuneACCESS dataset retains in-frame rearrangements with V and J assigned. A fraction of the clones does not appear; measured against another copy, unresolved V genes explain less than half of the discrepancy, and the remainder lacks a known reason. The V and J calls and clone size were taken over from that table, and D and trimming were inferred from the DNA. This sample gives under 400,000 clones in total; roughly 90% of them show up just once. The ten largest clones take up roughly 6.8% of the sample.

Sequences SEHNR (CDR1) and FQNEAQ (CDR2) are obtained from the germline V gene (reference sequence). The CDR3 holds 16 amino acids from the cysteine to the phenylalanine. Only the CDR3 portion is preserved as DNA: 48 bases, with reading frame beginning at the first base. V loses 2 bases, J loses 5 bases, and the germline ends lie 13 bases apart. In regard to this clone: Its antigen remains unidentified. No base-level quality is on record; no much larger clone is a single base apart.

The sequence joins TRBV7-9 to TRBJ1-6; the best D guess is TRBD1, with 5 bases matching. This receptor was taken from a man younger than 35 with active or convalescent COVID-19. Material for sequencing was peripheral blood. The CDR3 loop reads CASSLRVQGDNSPLHF. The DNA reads TGTGCCAGCAGCTTACGGGTCCAGGGCGATAATTCACCCCTCCACTTT. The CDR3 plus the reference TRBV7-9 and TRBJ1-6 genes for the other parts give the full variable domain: DTGVSQNPRHKITKRGQNVTFRCDPISEHNRLYWYRQTLGQGPEFLTYFQNEAQLEKSRLLSDRFSAERPKGSFSTLEIQRTEQGDSAMYLCASSLRVQGDNSPLHFGNGTRLTVT.